These 2 T cell receptor beta chains originate from one sample sequenced in a study of blood T cell repertoires in COVID-19. Produced via immunoSEQ multiplex PCR; TCRdb's table is partial and in-frame only. The sample lists approximately 180,000 clones, about 83% occurring once. The sample taken for sequencing was peripheral blood. All receptors come from a person between 65 and 80 years old with COVID-19, enrolled during active disease.

The chain is built from TRBV6-2 or TRBV6-3 and TRBJ2-4; the D gene is possibly TRBD1 (5 bases). Germline CDR1 MNHEY, CDR2 SVGEGT. The CDR3 is made up of 15 amino acids. V lost 2 bases and J 3 bases, leaving 11 bases between the germline ends. The CDR3 DNA reads TGTGCCAGCAGTTACATCCAGGACAACAAAAACATTCAGTACTTC. Its protein is CASSYIQDNKNIQYF.

This clone was counted once. This rearrangement joins TRBV4-2 to TRBJ1-1; the D gene is possibly TRBD1 (5 bases). This CDR3 is 16 amino acids long. V gave up 3 bases and J gave up 1 base, with 15 bases separating them. Germline loops: CDR1 LGHNA, CDR2 YNFKEQ. The CDR3 loop reads CASSQYSGQGNTEAFF. The DNA for the CDR3 is TGTGCCAGCAGCCAGTATTCAGGACAAGGGAACACTGAAGCTTTCTTT.